Listed here are 15 T cell receptor beta chains from one sample, sequenced in a study of OX40 agonist ivuxolimab in advanced cancers. Assay used: immunoSEQ multiplex PCR; TCRdb lists only in-frame clones, some missing. The top ten hold almost 6% of the sample, which has around 76,000 clones, over 80% seen once. The source was CD4+ or CD8+ T cells sorted from blood, collected in a trial of the OX40 agonist ivuxolimab. Receptor source: an adult with an advanced solid tumor such as melanoma, head and neck, liver or kidney cancer.

This clone was detected only a few times. Different DNA sequences within this sample yield the same CDR3. The chain links TRBV6-5 to TRBJ1-1; D gene unclear. The CDR3 loop spans 13 amino acids. Germline V lookup: CDR1 MNHEY, CDR2 SVGAGI. V gave up 2 bases and J gave up 2 bases, with 6 bases separating them. CDR3 in amino acids: CASSYGTNTEAFF. CDR3 nucleotide sequence: TGTGCCAGCAGTTACGGCACCAACACTGAAGCTTTCTTT.

V is TRBV27 and J is TRBJ1-2; 10 bases match TRBD1. Looked up from germline, CDR1 is MNHEY and CDR2 is SMNVEV (reference sequence). J was trimmed by 8 bases and V by 5 bases; bases with no gene match: 11. The CDR3 length is 15 residues. This chain's CDR3 is CASSPYTRDRGGYTF. The CDR3 nucleotides are TGTGCCAGCAGTCCCTACACTCGGGACAGGGGCGGCTACACCTTC.

CDR3 in DNA: TGTGCCAGTAGGAATCTCGCCGGAAACACCATATATTTT. This gives the protein CASRNLAGNTIYF. This chain connects TRBV19 to TRBJ1-3; D ambiguous. Trimming removed 6 bases at V and 4 bases at J, with 10 bases between. Germline loops: CDR1 LNHDA, CDR2 SQIVND (reference sequence). The CDR3 contains 13 residues.

This clone was observed a few times. This CDR3 reads CASRDRGQPQHF. CDR3 coding DNA: TGTGCCAGCAGGGACAGGGGTCAGCCCCAGCATTTT. The chain combines TRBV21-1 with TRBJ1-5; the D call TRBD1 from the table was never checked on the DNA. TRBV21-1 is designated a pseudogene. This CDR3 contains 12 residues.

The V gene is TRBV9, the J gene TRBJ2-2, with D possibly being TRBD2 (7 bases). Trimming cost V 3 bases and J 4 bases, with 13 bases left between them. CDR3 length: 15 residues. Germline V gene sequence: CDR1 SGDLS, CDR2 YYNGEE. This CDR3 is CASSARGGLTGELFF. In DNA form, the CDR3 reads TGTGCCAGCAGCGCAAGGGGGGGTCTCACCGGGGAGCTGTTTTTT.

The chain couples TRBV5-6 to TRBJ1-6; 7 nucleotides align to TRBD1. V shed 0 bases and J 11 bases; nucleotides not matched to a gene: 2. Germline V gene sequence: CDR1 SGHDT, CDR2 YYEEEE. The CDR3 is made up of 13 amino acids. The CDR3 protein is CASSLGQGAPLHF. The CDR3 DNA reads as TGTGCCAGCAGCTTGGGGCAGGGGGCACCCCTCCACTTT.

V gene TRBV7-3 combines with J gene TRBJ2-1; 9 nucleotides agree with TRBD1. Germline lookup yields CDR1 SGHTA and CDR2 FQGTGA. The CDR3 runs 16 residues. V gave up 1 base and J gave up 8 bases; unmatched junction bases: 9. DNA for the CDR3: TGTGCCAGCAGCTTAAGTCCTACAGGGGGCGGATATGAGCAGTTCTTC. Its translation: CASSLSPTGGGYEQFF.

The DNA of the CDR3 is TGTGCCAGCAGACAAAAGGTATTCGATACTTTCTTT. Its protein is CASRQKVFDTFF. The chain couples TRBV28 to TRBJ1-1; D call uncertain. CDR1 and CDR2 (germline): MDHEN, SYDVKM. The CDR3 is 12 amino acids. With 6 bases removed from V and 12 bases from J, the gap between germline ends came to 17 bases.

The rearrangement links TRBV30 to TRBJ2-4; 10 bases agree with TRBD1. This CDR3 has 13 residues. The V gene's germline CDR1 is GTSNPN and CDR2 SVGIG (reference sequence). Germline trimming cut 3 bases from V and 11 bases from J; bases unmatched to any gene: 7. The CDR3 loop reads CAWSRTGGTVQYF. The CDR3 DNA reads as TGTGCCTGGAGCCGGACAGGGGGGACGGTTCAGTACTTC.

The V call is TRBV10-3, the J call TRBJ2-3, with TRBD2 matching 9 bases. V shed 7 bases, J shed 4 bases, and the junction held 12 bases outside the gene matches. Germline V gene sequence: CDR1 ENHRY, CDR2 SYGVKD. This CDR3 is 16 amino acids long. CDR3 amino acids: CAIKVSLAGIADTQYF. The DNA for the CDR3 is TGTGCCATCAAGGTCTCGCTAGCGGGGATAGCAGATACGCAGTATTTT.

This clone was seen a single time. This chain links TRBV6-4 with TRBJ2-3, with 7 nucleotides matching TRBD1. With 0 bases clipped from V and 0 bases from J, the junction kept 3 bases outside the gene matches. CDR1 is MRHNA and CDR2 is SNTAGT in the germline V gene. CDR3 length: 16 residues. CDR3 sequence reads: CASSDSARGSTDTQYF. The CDR3 DNA reads as TGTGCCAGCAGTGACTCTGCCAGGGGGAGCACAGATACGCAGTATTTT.

This clone was recorded only once. This sequence joins TRBV21-1 and TRBJ1-1. TRBV21-1 is recorded as a pseudogene. The CDR3 extends over 15 amino acids. CDR3 DNA sequence: TGTGCCAGCAGCGTGCCCGGGATGCCGAACACTGAAGCTTTCTTT. Its translation is CASSVPGMPNTEAFF.

V gene TRBV4-1 combines with J gene TRBJ2-7, with no clear D. The V end was cut by 4 bases, the J end by 3 bases, with 16 bases between. Germline V lookup: CDR1 MGHRA, CDR2 YSYEKL. This CDR3 comprises 15 residues. CDR3: CASSRMQVGDYEQYF. CDR3 in DNA: TGCGCCAGCAGCCGTATGCAGGTTGGGGACTACGAGCAGTACTTC.

The chain carries TRBV7-9 and TRBJ1-5; D might be TRBD1 (5 bases). V shed 1 base and J shed 5 bases, with 15 bases lying between them. The CDR3 extends over 16 amino acids. Germline CDR1 SEHNR, CDR2 FQNEAQ (reference sequence). The CDR3 region is CASSLERSSGHQPQHF. The CDR3 nucleotides read TGTGCCAGCAGCTTAGAGAGGAGCTCGGGGCATCAGCCCCAGCATTTT.

The gene calls are TRBV27 and TRBJ2-7; D remains unclear. Trimming left V 3 bases short and J 5 bases short, with 11 bases between. CDR1 is MNHEY, CDR2 SMNVEV, per germline (reference sequence). The CDR3 totals 13 residues. The CDR3 loop is CASSFSSYHEQYF. CDR3 in DNA: TGTGCCAGCAGTTTTAGTAGTTATCACGAGCAGTACTTC.